A selection of T cell receptor beta chains follows, all from one sample in a study of blood T cell repertoires in COVID-19. Using immunoSEQ multiplex PCR, the repertoire was profiled, and TCRdb retains in-frame clones only, with some absent. Among hundreds of thousands of clones listed, around 85% were seen once. What was sequenced was PBMCs or T cells enriched from blood (not recorded which). The receptors shown here come from a woman between 25 and 40 years old who had been exposed to COVID-19. Each CDR3 is given with its conserved first and last residue. A D gene is named only where the DNA matches it firmly. Not all rows give a size; the values are once, few, many and, for expanded clones, a class.

j_gene: TRBJ1-6; len: 15; d_gene: TRBD1; abundance: -; v_gene: TRBV5-4; CDR3nt: TGTGCCAGCAGCTCGCAGACAGGGTCTAATTCACCCCTCCACTTT; CDR3aa: CASSSQTGSNSPLHF
j_gene: TRBJ2-7; len: 13; d_gene: TRBD1; abundance: -; v_gene: TRBV2; CDR3nt: TGTGCCAACCTCGGGACAGGGCCCTACGAGCAGTACTTC; CDR3aa: CANLGTGPYEQYF
j_gene: TRBJ2-7; len: 17; d_gene: TRBD2; abundance: -; v_gene: TRBV18; CDR3nt: TGTGCCAGCTCACCACCGAGACCTAGCGGTAACTCCTACGAGCAGTACTTC; CDR3aa: CASSPPRPSGNSYEQYF
j_gene: TRBJ1-2; len: 11; d_gene: -; abundance: -; v_gene: TRBV11-2; CDR3nt: TGTGCCAGCAGCCTGGGACTGGGCTACACCTTC; CDR3aa: CASSLGLGYTF
j_gene: TRBJ2-1; len: 12; d_gene: -; abundance: -; v_gene: TRBV30; CDR3nt: TGTGCCTGGAGCCAGACCTACAATGAGCAGTTCTTC; CDR3aa: CAWSQTYNEQFF
j_gene: TRBJ2-2; len: 12; d_gene: -; abundance: once; v_gene: TRBV7-3; CDR3nt: TGTGCCAGCGGCCTCTTCACCGGGGAGCTGTTTTTT; CDR3aa: CASGLFTGELFF
j_gene: TRBJ1-1; len: 13; d_gene: -; abundance: -; v_gene: TRBV5-4; CDR3nt: TGTGCCAGCAGCGCGATAGAGGTGGGGGGGCCTCGGTTT; CDR3aa: CASSAIEVGGPRF
j_gene: TRBJ1-1; len: 14; d_gene: TRBD1; abundance: -; v_gene: TRBV18; CDR3nt: TGTGCCAGCTCACCATTTACAGGGGACAGTGAAGCTTTCTTT; CDR3aa: CASSPFTGDSEAFF
j_gene: TRBJ2-7; len: 14; d_gene: TRBD2; abundance: -; v_gene: TRBV29-1; CDR3nt: TGCAGCGTCGCACCCGGGGGGACGCTCTACGAGCAGTACTTC; CDR3aa: CSVAPGGTLYEQYF
j_gene: TRBJ1-1; len: 12; d_gene: -; abundance: -; v_gene: TRBV2; CDR3nt: TGTGCCAGCAGACAGGGACGCACTGAAGCTTTCTTT; CDR3aa: CASRQGRTEAFF
j_gene: TRBJ1-1; len: 17; d_gene: TRBD1; abundance: -; v_gene: TRBV7-9; CDR3nt: TGTGCCAGCAGCGCTATTTGGACAGGGGGGTTTGGGACTGAAGCTTTCTTT; CDR3aa: CASSAIWTGGFGTEAFF
j_gene: TRBJ2-5; len: 14; d_gene: TRBD2; abundance: -; v_gene: TRBV11-2; CDR3nt: TGTGCCAGCAGTTTTAGCGGGGGGGAGAGATCCCAGTACTTC; CDR3aa: CASSFSGGERSQYF
j_gene: TRBJ1-1; len: 15; d_gene: -; abundance: -; v_gene: TRBV5-8; CDR3nt: TGTGCCAGCAGCCCGCCGGGACACGACAACACTGAAGCTTTCTTT; CDR3aa: CASSPPGHDNTEAFF
j_gene: TRBJ1-2; len: 16; d_gene: TRBD1; abundance: -; v_gene: TRBV30; CDR3nt: TGTGCCTTGCCCGGGACAGGGGTGTCCGGGGGCTATGGCTACACCTTC; CDR3aa: CALPGTGVSGGYGYTF
j_gene: TRBJ1-1; len: 15; d_gene: -; abundance: few; v_gene: TRBV7-9; CDR3nt: TGTGCCAGCAGCCCAGGTTTAGACAGGAACACTGAAGCTTTCTTT; CDR3aa: CASSPGLDRNTEAFF
j_gene: TRBJ1-4; len: 15; d_gene: -; abundance: -; v_gene: TRBV25-1; CDR3nt: TGTGCCAGCAGTGACTGGTTTGCCGGGAAAGAAAAACTGTTTTTT; CDR3aa: CASSDWFAGKEKLFF
j_gene: TRBJ1-2; len: 14; d_gene: -; abundance: -; v_gene: TRBV27; CDR3nt: TGTGCCAGCAGTTTGAACGGAGGTAACTATGGCTACACCTTC; CDR3aa: CASSLNGGNYGYTF